This entry lists 13 T cell receptor beta chains sequenced from one sample in a study of shared T cell receptors in the human thymus. The assay was immunoSEQ multiplex PCR, and TCRdb's table has in-frame clones only and misses some. The sample contains about 730,000 clones, around 85% of which appear only once. The same sample was also studied in work on human thymus T cells.

Sample: thymocytes. These receptors came from a girl under three years old with a congenital heart defect.

This sequence joins TRBV4-3 and TRBJ1-6; D is perhaps TRBD1 (6 bases). V dropped 0 bases and J dropped 3 bases, with 12 bases sitting between them. The CDR3 has 17 amino acids. Looked up from germline, CDR1 is LGHNA and CDR2 is YSLEER. The CDR3 is CASSQDVTGRYNSPLHF. DNA for the CDR3: TGCGCCAGCAGCCAAGATGTGACAGGTCGCTATAATTCACCCCTCCACTTT.

V is TRBV27 and J is TRBJ2-7, with 10 bases fitting TRBD2. Looked up from germline, CDR1 is MNHEY and CDR2 is SMNVEV (reference sequence). Trimming cost V 5 bases and J 7 bases; bases outside gene matches: 5. The CDR3 is 13 residues long. The CDR3 region has the DNA TGTGCCAGCAGTGCCGGGACTAGCGAAGAGCAGTACTTC. Protein: CASSAGTSEEQYF.

This sequence joins TRBV7-8 and TRBJ2-3; D gene unclear. Trimming stripped 5 bases from V and 1 base from J, with 19 bases between. Germline V CDR1 and CDR2: SGHVS, FQNEAQ. There are 17 residues in the CDR3. CDR3 coding DNA: TGTGCCAGCAGCCCTTGGTCAGGTTCTACTCGCACAGATACGCAGTATTTT. It translates to CASSPWSGSTRTDTQYF.

J is TRBJ1-6 and V is TRBV4-3, with a tentative D call TRBD1 (5 bases). Germline lookup yields CDR1 LGHNA and CDR2 YSLEER. The CDR3 is 14 residues long. The ends were cut back, 1 base at V and 13 bases at J, with 14 bases in the middle. For the CDR3, the DNA is TGCGCCAGCAGCCAAGCGTGGGGCGGGGCGCCCCTCCACTTT. It codes for CASSQAWGGAPLHF.

This chain links TRBV6-1 with TRBJ1-4, with D possibly TRBD1 on 5 matching bases. The V end was cut by 5 bases, the J end by 8 bases, with 15 bases between. This CDR3 is built from 14 residues. From germline, CDR1 is MNHNS and CDR2 SASEGT. CDR3 coding DNA: TGTGCCAGCAGTCTCAGTGGGGCAGACGAAAAACTGTTTTTT. Its translation is CASSLSGADEKLFF.

The J gene is TRBJ1-6, the V gene TRBV11-2; D might be TRBD1 (5 bases). The CDR3 runs to 18 residues. Trimming took off 1 base at V and 0 bases at J, with 13 bases between the two ends. Germline lookup yields CDR1 SGHAT and CDR2 FQNNGV. CDR3 amino acids: CASSLAPRQSSYNSPLHF. In DNA form, the CDR3 reads TGTGCCAGCAGCTTAGCCCCCCGACAGAGCTCCTATAATTCACCCCTCCACTTT.

The chain carries TRBV27 and TRBJ2-7; weak D call: TRBD2 (7 bases). The CDR3 is made up of 14 amino acids. Between the trimmed V and J ends, which lost 2 bases and 2 bases, there was a span of 10 bases. Germline V gene lookup returns CDR1 MNHEY and CDR2 SMNVEV (reference sequence). CDR3 amino acids: CASSLGGGPYEQYF. CDR3 sequence (DNA): TGTGCCAGCAGTTTAGGCGGGGGCCCCTACGAGCAGTACTTC.

This clone was observed a few times. This chain links TRBV7-9 with TRBJ2-3; 7 bases are a match to TRBD1. Trimming cost V 6 bases and J 2 bases; bases outside gene matches: 8. Germline assignment: CDR1 SEHNR and CDR2 FQNEAQ (reference sequence). The CDR3 length is 15 residues. In DNA, the CDR3 is TGTGCCAGCAGACCGCCGGGACAGAACACAGATACGCAGTATTTT. It translates to CASRPPGQNTDTQYF.

The chain combines TRBV4-1 with TRBJ2-7; D perhaps matches TRBD1 (5 bases). Trimming cost V 0 bases and J 4 bases, with 16 bases left between them. Germline CDR1 MGHRA, CDR2 YSYEKL. The CDR3 extends over 16 amino acids. DNA for the CDR3: TGCGCCAGCAGCCAAGAGGGGCGAACCCGCACGTACGAGCAGTACTTC. This encodes CASSQEGRTRTYEQYF.

The chain joins TRBV4-1 to TRBJ1-6; 8 nucleotides line up with TRBD1. Unmatched junction bases numbered 13, after V lost 1 base and J lost 8 bases. From germline, CDR1 is MGHRA and CDR2 YSYEKL. The CDR3 has 18 amino acids. DNA of the CDR3: TGCGCCAGCAGCCAAGGAATCCGTCCGGGACAGGTTGATTCACCCCTCCACTTT. It is translated as CASSQGIRPGQVDSPLHF.

In its sample, this clone was seen once. This chain uses TRBV5-1 with TRBJ2-3; D may be TRBD1 (5 bases). V was cut by 1 base and J by 6 bases, with 12 bases left in between. Germline CDR1 SGHRS, CDR2 YFSETQ. The CDR3 totals 14 residues. The CDR3 spells CASSLLKGWDTQYF. The CDR3 coding sequence is TGCGCCAGCAGCTTGTTAAAGGGGTGGGATACGCAGTATTTT.

The chain combines TRBV29-1 with TRBJ1-2; no clear D gene. This CDR3 has 13 residues. The germline V gene has CDR1 SQVTM and CDR2 ANQGSEA. The V and J ends lost 0 bases and 7 bases respectively, with 12 bases between them. The CDR3: CSVEDRGPSGYTF. The CDR3 DNA reads as TGCAGCGTTGAAGATCGAGGCCCCTCTGGCTACACCTTC.

V gene TRBV5-5 combines with J gene TRBJ1-6; 12 bases agree with TRBD1. This CDR3 has 18 amino acids. Germline CDR1 SGHKS, CDR2 YYEKEE (reference sequence). The ends lost 6 bases at V and 13 bases at J; junction bases unmatched: 20. CDR3 coding DNA: TGTGCCAGCACCATCTTCAGCCCGGGACAGGGGGCAATAGGGCCCCTCCACTTT. It codes for CASTIFSPGQGAIGPLHF.